A single sample is the source of the 8 T cell receptor beta chains below, sequenced in a study of blood T cell repertoires in COVID-19. Clones were sequenced by immunoSEQ multiplex PCR, and TCRdb holds only the in-frame ones, with some missing. Among about 410,000 clones listed, over 75% were seen once. Sequenced input: peripheral blood. These receptors were collected from a woman aged 40 to 55 with COVID-19, enrolled during active disease.

The V and J genes are TRBV7-2 and TRBJ2-1; possible D gene TRBD2, 6 bases. The CDR3 contains 15 residues. With 3 bases removed from V and 7 bases from J, the gap between germline ends came to 16 bases. The germline V gene encodes CDR1 SGHTA and CDR2 FQGNSA. CDR3 in amino acids: CASSFLLRRGNEQFF. Written as DNA, the CDR3 is TGTGCCAGCAGCTTCCTTTTGAGGCGGGGTAATGAGCAGTTCTTC.

This clone has a handful of counts. V and J are TRBV6-5 and TRBJ2-1; tentative D call: TRBD1 (5 bases). Germline CDR1 reads MNHEY; CDR2 reads SVGAGI. The CDR3 spans 14 residues. V lost 0 bases, J lost 10 bases, and 13 bases lay in between. CDR3 sequence (DNA): TGTGCCAGCAGTTACTCGAGAAGGCGACAGGAGCAGTTCTTC. Translating it yields CASSYSRRRQEQFF.

This clone was seen just once. The chain employs TRBV19 and TRBJ2-1; TRBD2 matches 8 bases. J lost 4 bases, V lost 6 bases, and 8 bases had no gene match. The CDR3 loop spans 15 amino acids. The germline CDR1 and CDR2 sequences are LNHDA and SQIVND (reference sequence). The CDR3 here is CASRPRGGGYNEQFF. The CDR3 nucleotides read TGTGCCAGTAGGCCACGGGGGGGCGGGTACAATGAGCAGTTCTTC.

The chain couples TRBV2 to TRBJ1-1; 8 nucleotides match TRBD1. There are 16 residues in the CDR3. J lost 3 bases, V lost 6 bases, and 12 bases had no gene match. The V gene's germline CDR1 is SNHLY and CDR2 FYNNEI. This chain's CDR3 is CASSRTGREWDTEAFF. The DNA of the CDR3 is TGTGCCAGCAGCCGGACAGGGCGCGAGTGGGACACTGAAGCTTTCTTT.

The genes are TRBV6-5 and TRBJ1-3, with 7 bases matching TRBD1. CDR3 size: 13 residues. V shed 8 bases and J 3 bases; nucleotides not matched to a gene: 4. Per the germline V gene, CDR1 is MNHEY and CDR2 is SVGAGI. The CDR3 region is CASGAGGGNTIYF. CDR3 coding DNA: TGTGCCAGCGGGGCAGGGGGTGGAAACACCATATATTTT.

J is TRBJ2-1 and V is TRBV5-5, with 13 bases matching TRBD2. The CDR3 is made up of 18 amino acids. Losses at the gene ends were 1 base for V and 3 bases for J; bases not matched to a gene: 7. The germline V gene encodes CDR1 SGHKS and CDR2 YYEKEE (reference sequence). CDR3 residues: CASSLRLAGGVSYNEQFF. CDR3 in DNA: TGTGCCAGCAGCTTGAGACTAGCGGGGGGCGTGAGCTACAATGAGCAGTTCTTC. The entire variable domain, with the rest obtained from reference TRBV5-5 and TRBJ2-1, is as follows: DAGVTQSPTHLIKTRGQQVTLRCSPISGHKSVSWYQQVLGQGPQFIFQYYEKEERGRGNFPDRFSARQFPNYSSELNVNALLLGDSALYLCASSLRLAGGVSYNEQFFGPGTRLTVL.

This rearrangement joins TRBV7-9 to TRBJ2-7, with 10 bases lining up with TRBD1. The CDR3 spans 17 residues. V trimming: 5 bases; J trimming: 2 bases; junction bases outside the gene matches: 12. Germline V gene sequence: CDR1 SEHNR, CDR2 FQNEAQ (reference sequence). The CDR3 DNA sequence: TGTGCCAGCAGCCTTATTGTTGGGACAGGGGAAACCTACGAGCAGTACTTC. This gives the protein CASSLIVGTGETYEQYF.

The chain is built from TRBV27 and TRBJ1-6; D uncertain. The CDR3 is made up of 13 amino acids. V lost 2 bases and J 8 bases, leaving 7 bases between the germline ends. CDR1 is MNHEY and CDR2 is SMNVEV in the germline V gene (reference sequence). The CDR3 region has the DNA TGTGCCAGCAGTTTAAACACCTATTCACCCCTCCACTTT. Its translation is CASSLNTYSPLHF.